Below, one T cell receptor beta chain is given with its context. The antigen remains unidentified. Trimming pared 3 bases from V and 6 bases from J, leaving 15 bases between. Germline values: CDR1 MNHEY, CDR2 SMNVEV (reference sequence). The CDR3 spans 15 residues. These data belong to a study of cytomegalovirus exposure and HLA in healthy donors. In the study overall: Sequencing of some 190 million T cells in an earlier analysis found more than 100 million unique TCR beta sequences. Whole-study findings and limits: Many donors carried some public TCRs, although rarity characterized most TCR sequences. Cytomegalovirus-associated status was assigned to around 160 TCR beta chains. The classifier, whose performance was assessed in both the original and validation cohorts, reportedly diagnosed cytomegalovirus status with high specificity and sensitivity.

Both 60 Vbeta primers and 13 Jbeta primers went into the PCR. Only in-frame clones appear in the TCRdb table, and some are missing; sequencing was by immunoSEQ multiplex PCR. The data show 140,000 to 150,000 clones, with roughly a tenth seen just once and approximately 2% held by the top ten. This clonotype was obtained from a male donor in good health and CMV-seronegative. The genes are TRBV27 and TRBJ1-5; D remains unclear. The sequenced sample consisted of PBMCs. CDR3 amino acids: CASSFSGGHGQPQHF. CDR3 nucleotides: TGTGCCAGCAGTTTTTCAGGTGGGCATGGTCAGCCCCAGCATTTT.